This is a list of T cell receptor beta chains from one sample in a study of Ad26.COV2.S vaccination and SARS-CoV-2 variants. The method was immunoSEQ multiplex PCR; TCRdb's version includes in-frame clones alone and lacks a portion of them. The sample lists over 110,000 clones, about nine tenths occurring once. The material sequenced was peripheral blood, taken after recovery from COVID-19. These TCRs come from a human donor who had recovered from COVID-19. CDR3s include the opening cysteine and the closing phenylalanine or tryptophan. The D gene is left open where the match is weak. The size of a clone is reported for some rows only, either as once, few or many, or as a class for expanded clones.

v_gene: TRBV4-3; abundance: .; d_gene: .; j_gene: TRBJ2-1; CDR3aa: CASSLKQSSYNEQFF; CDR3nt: TGCGCCAGCAGCCTCAAACAGAGCTCCTACAATGAGCAGTTCTTC
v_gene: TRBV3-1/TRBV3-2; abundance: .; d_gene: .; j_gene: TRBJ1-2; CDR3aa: CASGVWSSYTF; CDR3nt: TGTGCCAGCGGAGTATGGTCGAGCTACACCTTC
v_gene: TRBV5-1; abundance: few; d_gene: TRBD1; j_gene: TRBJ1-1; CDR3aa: CASSSGTGDTEAFF; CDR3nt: TGCGCCAGCAGCTCCGGGACAGGGGACACTGAAGCTTTCTTT
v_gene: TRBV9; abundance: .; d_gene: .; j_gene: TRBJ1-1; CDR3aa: CASSVGQSPSSVMNTEAFF; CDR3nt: TGTGCCAGCAGCGTCGGCCAGTCCCCCTCATCAGTCATGAACACTGAAGCTTTCTTT
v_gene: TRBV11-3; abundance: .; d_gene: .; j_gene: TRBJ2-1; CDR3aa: CASSLFRDNEQFF; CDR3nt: TGTGCCAGCAGCTTATTCCGAGATAATGAGCAGTTCTTC
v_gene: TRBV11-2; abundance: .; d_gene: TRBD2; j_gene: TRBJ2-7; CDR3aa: CASSSGGSRGVEQYF; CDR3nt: TGTGCCAGCAGCTCCGGGGGGTCTAGAGGCGTCGAGCAGTACTTC
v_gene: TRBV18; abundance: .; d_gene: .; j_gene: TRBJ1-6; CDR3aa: CASSAIQGRDSPLHF; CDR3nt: TGTGCCAGCTCTGCTATACAGGGAAGAGATTCACCCCTCCACTTT
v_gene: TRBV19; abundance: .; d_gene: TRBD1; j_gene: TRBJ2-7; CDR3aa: CASSFAGTAVYEQYF; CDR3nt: TGTGCCAGTAGTTTTGCTGGGACAGCCGTCTACGAGCAGTACTTC
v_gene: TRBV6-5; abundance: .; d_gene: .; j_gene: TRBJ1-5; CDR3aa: CASSLFGDQPQHF; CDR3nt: TGTGCCAGCAGCCTTTTCGGGGATCAGCCCCAGCATTTT
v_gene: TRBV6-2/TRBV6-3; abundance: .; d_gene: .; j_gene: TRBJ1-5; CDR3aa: CASSLTGYQPQHF; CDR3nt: TGTGCCAGCAGCCTCACAGGGTACCAGCCCCAGCATTTT
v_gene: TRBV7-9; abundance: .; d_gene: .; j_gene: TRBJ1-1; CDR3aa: CASSLDQVALEAFF; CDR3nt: TGTGCCAGCAGCTTAGACCAGGTGGCGCTCGAAGCTTTCTTT
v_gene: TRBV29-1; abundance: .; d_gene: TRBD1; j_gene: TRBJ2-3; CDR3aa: CSVEDRAVGSGTQYF; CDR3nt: TGCAGCGTGGAGGACAGGGCCGTAGGTTCGGGTACGCAGTATTTT
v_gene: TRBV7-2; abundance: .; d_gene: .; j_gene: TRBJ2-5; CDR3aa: CASSQGRGGRETQYF; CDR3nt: TGTGCCAGCAGCCAAGGTCGCGGAGGGCGAGAGACCCAGTACTTC
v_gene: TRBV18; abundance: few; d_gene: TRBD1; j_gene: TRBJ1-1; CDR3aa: CASSPTGEGTEAFF; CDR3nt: TGTGCCAGCTCACCTACAGGGGAAGGCACTGAAGCTTTCTTT
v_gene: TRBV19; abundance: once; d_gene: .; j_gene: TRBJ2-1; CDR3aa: CASSPRDGSLSSYNEQFF; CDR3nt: TGTGCCAGTAGTCCGCGGGACGGATCACTAAGCTCCTACAATGAGCAGTTCTTC
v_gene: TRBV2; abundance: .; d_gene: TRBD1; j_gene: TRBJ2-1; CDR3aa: CASSDDREWQFF; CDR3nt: TGTGCCAGCAGCGACGACAGGGAATGGCAGTTCTTC
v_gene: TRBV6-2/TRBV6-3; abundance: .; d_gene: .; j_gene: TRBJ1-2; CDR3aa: CASSYFPGVRDYGYTF; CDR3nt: TGTGCCAGCAGTTACTTCCCGGGGGTGAGAGACTATGGCTACACCTTC
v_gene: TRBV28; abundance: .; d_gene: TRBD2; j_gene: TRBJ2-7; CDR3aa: CASSPPMGTSLPYEQYF; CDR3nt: TGTGCCAGCAGTCCCCCAATGGGGACTAGCCTCCCCTACGAGCAGTACTTC
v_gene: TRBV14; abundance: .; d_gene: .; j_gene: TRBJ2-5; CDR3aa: CASSQVPQVQYF; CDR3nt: TGTGCCAGCAGCCAAGTGCCCCAGGTCCAGTACTTC
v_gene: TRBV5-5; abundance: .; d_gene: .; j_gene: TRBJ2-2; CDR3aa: CASSPGEFPPTGELFF; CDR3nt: TGTGCCAGCAGCCCCGGGGAGTTCCCCCCCACCGGGGAGCTGTTTTTT
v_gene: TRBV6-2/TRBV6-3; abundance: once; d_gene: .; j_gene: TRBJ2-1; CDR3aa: CASSYSLVSVRGNEQFF; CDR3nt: TGTGCCAGCAGTTACTCGTTGGTATCGGTTAGGGGTAATGAGCAGTTCTTC
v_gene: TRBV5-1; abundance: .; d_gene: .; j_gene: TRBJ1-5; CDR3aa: CASSLLGGQPQHF; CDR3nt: TGCGCCAGCAGCTTGTTAGGGGGTCAGCCCCAGCATTTT
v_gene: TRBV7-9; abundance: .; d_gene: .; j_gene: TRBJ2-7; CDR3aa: CASSLVTGYEQYF; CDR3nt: TGTGCCAGCAGCTTAGTTACTGGGTACGAGCAGTACTTC
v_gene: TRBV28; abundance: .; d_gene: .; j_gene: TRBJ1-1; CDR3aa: CASSVRDAGVPEAFF; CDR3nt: TGTGCCAGCAGTGTCCGGGACGCAGGGGTTCCTGAAGCTTTCTTT
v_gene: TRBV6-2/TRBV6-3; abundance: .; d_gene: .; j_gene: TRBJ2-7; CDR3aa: CASSYGRSSSYEQYF; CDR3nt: TGTGCCAGCAGTTACGGTCGGTCAAGCTCCTACGAGCAGTACTTC
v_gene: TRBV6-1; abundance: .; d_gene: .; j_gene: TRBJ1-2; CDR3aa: CASSDKYGYTF; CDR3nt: TGTGCCAGCAGTGATAAGTATGGCTACACCTTC
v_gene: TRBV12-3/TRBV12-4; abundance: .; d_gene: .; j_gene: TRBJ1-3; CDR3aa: CASSRTAGNTIYF; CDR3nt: TGTGCCAGCAGTCGGACTGCTGGAAACACCATATATTTT
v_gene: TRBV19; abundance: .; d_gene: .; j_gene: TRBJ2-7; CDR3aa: CASSRGLGSSYEQYF; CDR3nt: TGTGCCAGTAGTCGGGGGTTGGGTAGCTCCTACGAGCAGTACTTC